This TCR beta chain was sequenced for a study of blood T cells in healthy people across ages. The use of a sample-barcoded 5' primer and a J-beta primer mix characterized a second PCR of about 7 to 12 cycles. MiXCR, run by TCRdb on the 5' RACE reads, gives a single entry per CDR3 protein. The sample comprises over 550,000 distinct CDR3 sequences, under 30% of which are singletons, and approximately 14% rests with the top ten. Sequences were obtained from blood. The clonotype was recovered from a woman of 80 years or more in good health.

DNA of the CDR3: TGTGCCAGCAGTCACCAGGGACTCCTGCTCAATCAGCCCCAGCATTTT. This gives the protein CASSHQGLLLNQPQHF. The chain recombines TRBV12-3 or TRBV12-4 with TRBJ1-5, with a possible D match to TRBD1 (5 bases). The CDR3 totals 16 residues. The V end was cut by 5 bases, the J end by 3 bases, with 17 bases between.